A single sample gave rise to the 28 T cell receptor beta chains below, sequenced in a study of human T cells and chemical hapten exposure. TCRdb passed the RACE reads through MiXCR, listing each CDR3 protein once. The data hold roughly 100,000 distinct CDR3 sequences, with approximately 36% observed a single time. Sample time point: patch test 3, about 24 weeks after DPC sensitization. Regarding treatment: therapeutic diphenylcyclopropenone sensitization with weekly scalp DPC. The material sequenced was whole blood, taken in connection with sensitization to the hapten diphenylcyclopropenone (DPC). The receptors stem from a man aged 35 to 55 with alopecia areata. Some clones in this sample may be carry-over from other donors' samples.

This clonotype was observed a handful of times. This sequence joins TRBV6-2 or TRBV6-3 and TRBJ2-1, with D tentatively TRBD2 (6 bases). This CDR3 region has 14 residues. The germline V gene encodes CDR1 MNHEY and CDR2 SVGEGT. The V and J ends lost 10 bases and 1 base respectively, with 14 bases between them. The CDR3 bases are TGTGCCACCCAAGCGGGCCTGTCCTACAATGAGCAGTTCTTC. It specifies CATQAGLSYNEQFF.

This clonotype was counted a few times. This rearrangement joins TRBV12-3 or TRBV12-4 to TRBJ2-1; 14 bases fit TRBD2. The CDR3 covers 12 residues. The CDR3 DNA follows: TGTGTAGAGGGACTAGCGGGAGATGAGCAGTTCTTC. Its protein is CVEGLAGDEQFF.

This clonotype was seen only a few times. This chain connects TRBV7-2 to TRBJ1-2, with a tentative D call TRBD1 (5 bases). CDR1 and CDR2 (germline): SGHTA, FQGNSA. This CDR3 is built from 13 residues. Between the trimmed V and J ends, which lost 1 base and 14 bases, there was a span of 17 bases. The CDR3 loop is CASSLESRRGETF. In DNA form, the CDR3 reads TGTGCCAGCAGCTTAGAGAGTAGGAGAGGGGAAACCTTC. The complete variable domain, with remaining parts taken from reference TRBV7-2 and TRBJ1-2, reads GAGVSQSPSNKVTEKGKDVELRCDPISGHTALYWYRQSLGQGLEFLIYFQGNSAPDKSGLPSDRFSAERTGGSVSTLTIQRTQQEDSAVYLCASSLESRRGETFGSGTRLTVV.

This clonotype has only a few counts. The rearrangement links TRBV14 to TRBJ2-1, with 7 bases matching TRBD2. CDR3 size: 15 residues. Trimming took 3 bases from V and 3 from J; bases not matched to a gene: 5. CDR1 and CDR2 (germline): SGHDN, FVKESK. Written as DNA, the CDR3 is TGTGCCAGCAGCCAGGACGGGGGGATCTACAATGAGCAGTTCTTC. It codes for CASSQDGGIYNEQFF. The entire variable domain, with the rest obtained from reference TRBV14 and TRBJ2-1, is as follows: EAGVTQFPSHSVIEKGQTVTLRCDPISGHDNLYWYRRVMGKEIKFLLHFVKESKQDESGMPNNRFLAERTGGTYSTLKVQPAELEDSGVYFCASSQDGGIYNEQFFGPGTRLTVL.

The J gene is TRBJ2-3, the V gene TRBV24-1; no definite D call. The germline V and J ends were trimmed by 6 bases and 5 bases, with 14 bases remaining between them. The CDR3 has 14 amino acids. Germline CDR1 and CDR2: KGHDR and SFDVKD. The CDR3 coding sequence is TGTGCCACCAGTTCCGCTACCCCTCTAGATACGCAGTATTTT. Translation gives CATSSATPLDTQYF.

The DNA of the CDR3 is TGTGCCAGCAGCACAATCCGGACAGGCTCTAATGAAAAACTGTTTTTT. Its translation is CASSTIRTGSNEKLFF. The chain has TRBV6-5 and TRBJ1-4; TRBD1 agrees at 7 bases. Germline V gene data show CDR1 as MNHEY and CDR2 as SVGAGI. This CDR3 spans 16 amino acids. Unmatched junction bases numbered 10, after V lost 6 bases and J lost 3 bases.

This clonotype was detected only a few times. This chain uses TRBV28 with TRBJ2-7; D perhaps matches TRBD2 (6 bases). The CDR3 is made up of 15 amino acids. Per germline, CDR1 MDHEN and CDR2 SYDVKM. Trimming pared 6 bases from V and 2 bases from J, leaving 17 bases between. CDR3 residues: CASRSRGRSTYEQYV. The DNA for the CDR3 is TGTGCCAGCAGGTCGCGGGGCAGGTCAACCTACGAGCAGTACGTC.

The chain is built from TRBV20-1 and TRBJ1-1; perhaps TRBD1 as D (5 bases). CDR3 length: 14 residues. Looked up from germline, CDR1 is DFQATT and CDR2 is SNEGSKA (reference sequence). V was shortened by 1 base and J by 2 bases, with 11 bases between the two germline ends. The CDR3 sequence is CSARVGGGNTEAFF. The CDR3 DNA reads TGCAGTGCTAGAGTGGGGGGTGGTAACACTGAAGCTTTCTTT.

This chain joins TRBV5-1 and TRBJ2-1; D unresolved. The CDR3 sequence is 14 residues long. The germline V gene encodes CDR1 SGHRS and CDR2 YFSETQ. V lost 0 bases and J lost 0, with 4 bases in between. The CDR3 loop reads CASSLGGSYNEQFF. The CDR3, as DNA: TGCGCCAGCAGCTTGGGGGGCTCCTACAATGAGCAGTTCTTC.

This chain uses TRBV25-1 with TRBJ2-2, with D possibly being TRBD1 (5 bases). V was pared by 8 bases and J by 10 bases, with 17 bases between. CDR1 and CDR2 from the germline V gene are MGHDK and SYGVNS. The CDR3 spans 13 residues. In DNA form, the CDR3 reads TGTGCCAGCGGGGCCGCGGTCAGGGAGGAGCTGTTTTTT. Encoded protein: CASGAAVREELFF.

This sequence joins TRBV6-2 or TRBV6-3 and TRBJ1-5; D gene uncertain. Trimming removed 3 bases from V and 7 bases from J, with 10 bases in between. This CDR3 comprises 13 residues. CDR1 is MNHEY, CDR2 SVGEGT, per germline. CDR3 nucleotide sequence: TGTGCCAGCAGTTATGTGGGTTCGCAGCCCCAGCATTTT. Translated, it gives CASSYVGSQPQHF.

There are a few counts of this clonotype. V is TRBV5-1 and J is TRBJ1-2; D unresolved. Germline-derived CDR1 and CDR2 are SGHRS and YFSETQ. The CDR3 is 16 residues long. V was clipped by 0 bases and J by 0 bases, with 12 bases between them. The CDR3 sequence is CASSLDTDSANYGYTF. The CDR3 nucleotides read TGCGCCAGCAGCTTGGACACGGACTCCGCTAACTATGGCTACACCTTC.

The chain links TRBV2 to TRBJ2-7; no clear D gene. The germline V gene has CDR1 SNHLY and CDR2 FYNNEI. The length of the CDR3 is 12 residues. V was clipped by 10 bases and J by 6 bases, with 16 bases between them. CDR3 coding DNA: TGTGCCAAGTCGGTGTCCGAAAGCGAGCAGTACGTC. Translation: CAKSVSESEQYV.

V gene TRBV11-3 combines with J gene TRBJ2-5; TRBD1 aligns across 7 bases. Germline loops: CDR1 SGHNT, CDR2 YENEEA. CDR3 length: 15 residues. V lost 5 bases, J lost 4 bases, and 10 bases stayed unmatched. CDR3 residues: CASSHRQGPLETQYF. DNA of the CDR3: TGTGCCAGCAGCCACCGACAGGGTCCGTTAGAGACCCAGTACTTC. Looking up the rest from reference TRBV11-3 and TRBJ2-5 gives the full variable domain: EAGVVQSPRYKIIEKKQPVAFWCNPISGHNTLYWYLQNLGQGPELLIRYENEEAVDDSQLPKDRFSAERLKGVDSTLKIQPAELGDSAVYLCASSHRQGPLETQYFGPGTRLLVL.

The J gene is TRBJ1-2, the V gene TRBV6-2 or TRBV6-3; D is possibly TRBD1 (5 bases). The germline V gene encodes CDR1 MNHEY and CDR2 SVGEGT. Trimming left V 0 bases short and J 7 bases short, with 21 bases between. There are 17 residues in the CDR3. The CDR3 region is CASSYSWTGQKASGYTF. CDR3 coding DNA: TGTGCCAGCAGTTACTCTTGGACCGGACAAAAGGCTAGTGGCTACACCTTC.

In regard to this clonotype: The junction differs from germline at one of its ends, possibly a read error. This chain links TRBV6-1 with TRBJ2-7; D gene uncertain. The CDR3 has 12 amino acids. The germline CDR1 and CDR2 sequences are MNHNS and SASEGT. The CDR3 loop reads CASRPSSHEQYF. In nucleotides, the CDR3 is TGTGCCAGCAGGCCATCCTCCCACGAGCAGTACTTC.

This chain connects TRBV7-8 to TRBJ2-3; D may correspond to TRBD1 or TRBD2 (6 bases each). V was trimmed by 1 base and J by 4 bases, leaving 15 bases between them. Germline loops: CDR1 SGHVS, CDR2 FQNEAQ. This CDR3 has 16 amino acids. The CDR3 protein is CASSLEIAAGADTQYF. For the CDR3, the DNA is TGTGCCAGCAGCTTAGAAATAGCGGCAGGGGCAGATACGCAGTATTTT.

The DNA for the CDR3 is TGTGCCAGCAGTTACTGGGGCTTACAAAGTAACAATGAGCAGTTCTTC. This sequence encodes CASSYWGLQSNNEQFF. The rearrangement links TRBV6-2 or TRBV6-3 to TRBJ2-1; TRBD1 is a possible D gene (5 bases). The ends were cut back, 1 base at V and 5 bases at J, with 15 bases in the middle. This CDR3 region has 16 residues. Germline V CDR1 and CDR2: MNHEY, SVGEGT.

V usage is TRBV20-1 and J usage is TRBJ2-1; D is perhaps TRBD2 (6 bases). Germline V CDR1 and CDR2: DFQATT, SNEGSKA (reference sequence). The CDR3 loop spans 15 amino acids. Deletions cut 1 base from V and 6 bases from J, with 16 bases between. CDR3 coding DNA: TGCAGTGCTAGAGGGTGGACTACCCTTACCAATGAGCAGTTCTTC. It encodes CSARGWTTLTNEQFF.

CDR3 sequence (DNA): TGCGCCAGCAGCACCGGACAGGGGGCCTATGAGCAGTTCTTC. Residues: CASSTGQGAYEQFF. This chain uses TRBV5-1 with TRBJ2-1; 11 bases agree with TRBD1. V trimming: 4 bases; J trimming: 8 bases; junction bases outside the gene matches: 5. The CDR3 contains 14 residues. Germline values: CDR1 SGHRS, CDR2 YFSETQ.

V gene TRBV29-1 combines with J gene TRBJ2-7; no clear D gene. The length of the CDR3 is 11 residues. V lost 1 base to trimming and J lost 3 bases, with 4 bases between them. The germline gives CDR1 SQVTM, CDR2 ANQGSEA. CDR3 region: CSVEVSYEQYF. The DNA for the CDR3 is TGCAGCGTTGAAGTGAGCTACGAGCAGTACTTC.

This clonotype was seen once. This rearrangement joins TRBV3-1 to TRBJ2-5; no definite D call. The CDR3 consists of 15 residues. Trimming stripped 0 bases from V and 7 bases from J, with 15 bases between. Germline V gene sequence: CDR1 LGHDT, CDR2 YNNKEL (reference sequence). CDR3 sequence (DNA): TGTGCCAGCAGCCAAGATACTCGTGCTCCGGGGACCCAGTACTTC. Translated, it gives CASSQDTRAPGTQYF.

V and J are TRBV7-9 and TRBJ1-1; 7 bases match TRBD1. Germline V lookup: CDR1 SEHNR, CDR2 FQNEAQ (reference sequence). The length of the CDR3 is 16 residues. V shed 4 bases, J shed 4 bases, and the junction held 12 bases outside the gene matches. CDR3 loop: CASSSPGAYRGTEAFF. The DNA for the CDR3 is TGTGCCAGCAGCTCGCCAGGTGCGTACAGGGGCACTGAAGCTTTCTTT.

This clonotype was seen a few times. V gene TRBV29-1 combines with J gene TRBJ2-5; 7 positions agree with TRBD2. After removal of 4 bases from V and 8 bases from J, the junction contained 13 bases not matched to a gene. This CDR3 region has 14 residues. Germline lookup yields CDR1 SQVTM and CDR2 ANQGSEA. The CDR3 DNA follows: TGCAGCGTTGTGGGCTCCGGACTAGGAGCAACCCAGTACTTC. It codes for CSVVGSGLGATQYF.

V and J are TRBV28 and TRBJ2-7; 7 nucleotides line up with TRBD2. V lost 4 bases, J lost 2 bases, and 11 bases stayed unmatched. The CDR3 length is 16 residues. From germline, CDR1 is MDHEN and CDR2 SYDVKM. The DNA of the CDR3 is TGTGCCAGCAGTTCTAAGCGGACTAGTATTACCTACGAGCAGTACTTC. Translated: CASSSKRTSITYEQYF.

This clonotype appeared a few times. The rearrangement joins TRBV27 to TRBJ1-5; the D is unclear. The V end lost 6 bases, the J end lost 7 bases, and 13 bases lay between the germline ends. CDR1 MNHEY and CDR2 SMNVEV come from the germline V gene (reference sequence). This CDR3 comprises 13 residues. CDR3: CASSSTRRQPQHF. CDR3 sequence (DNA): TGTGCCAGCAGCTCGACTCGTAGGCAGCCCCAGCATTTT.

The chain has TRBV2 and TRBJ2-3; D remains unclear. V was pared by 4 bases and J by 4 bases, with 6 bases between. The germline CDR1 and CDR2 sequences are SNHLY and FYNNEI. The CDR3 consists of 12 residues. The CDR3: CASSVSADTQYF. Here the CDR3 DNA reads TGTGCCAGCAGTGTGTCGGCAGATACGCAGTATTTT.

This chain uses TRBV12-3 or TRBV12-4 with TRBJ2-1, with TRBD2 matching 9 bases. The CDR3 contains 14 residues. Trimming removed 9 bases from V and 8 bases from J; junction bases left unmatched: 11. DNA for the CDR3: TGTGCCAGTCAAGCGGGAGGAGGAATAGATGAGCAGTTCTTC. It specifies CASQAGGGIDEQFF.